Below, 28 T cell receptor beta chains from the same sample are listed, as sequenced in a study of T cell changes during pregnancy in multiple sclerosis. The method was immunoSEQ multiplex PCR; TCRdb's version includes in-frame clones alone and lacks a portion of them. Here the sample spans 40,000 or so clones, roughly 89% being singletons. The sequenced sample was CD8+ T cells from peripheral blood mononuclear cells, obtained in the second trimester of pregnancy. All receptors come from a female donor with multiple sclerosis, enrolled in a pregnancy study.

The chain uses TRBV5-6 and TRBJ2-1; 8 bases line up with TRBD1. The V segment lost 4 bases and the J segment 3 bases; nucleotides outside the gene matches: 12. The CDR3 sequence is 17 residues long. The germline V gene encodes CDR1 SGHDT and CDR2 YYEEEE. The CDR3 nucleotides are TGTGCCAGCAGCCTCGTTGAGAGGACAGGGAACTACAATGAGCAGTTCTTC. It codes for CASSLVERTGNYNEQFF.

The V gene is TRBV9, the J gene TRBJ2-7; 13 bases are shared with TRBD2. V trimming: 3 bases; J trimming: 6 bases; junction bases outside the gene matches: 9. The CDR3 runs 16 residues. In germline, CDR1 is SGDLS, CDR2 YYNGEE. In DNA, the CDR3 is TGTGCCAGCAGCGGGGGGACTAGCGGGGTCAGTCGCGAGCAGTACTTC. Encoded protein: CASSGGTSGVSREQYF.

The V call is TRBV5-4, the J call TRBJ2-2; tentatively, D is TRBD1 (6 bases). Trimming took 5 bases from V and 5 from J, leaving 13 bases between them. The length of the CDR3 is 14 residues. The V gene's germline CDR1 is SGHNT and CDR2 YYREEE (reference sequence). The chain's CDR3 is CASRAGELTGELFF. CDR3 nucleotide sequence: TGTGCCAGCAGAGCAGGGGAATTGACCGGGGAGCTGTTTTTT.

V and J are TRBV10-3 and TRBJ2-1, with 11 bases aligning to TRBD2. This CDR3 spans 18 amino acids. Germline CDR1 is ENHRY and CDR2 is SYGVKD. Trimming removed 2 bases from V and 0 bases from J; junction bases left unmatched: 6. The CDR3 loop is CAISEATSGDFSYNEQFF. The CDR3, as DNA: TGTGCCATCAGTGAGGCGACTAGCGGGGATTTCTCCTACAATGAGCAGTTCTTC.

As DNA, the CDR3 is TGTGCCAGCAGTTTAGGGCGGGAGAAATTCACAGATACGCAGTATTTT. This translates into CASSLGREKFTDTQYF. The V gene is TRBV27, the J gene TRBJ2-3, with 7 bases aligning to TRBD2. This CDR3 contains 16 residues. CDR1 and CDR2 from the germline V gene are MNHEY and SMNVEV (reference sequence). V dropped 2 bases and J dropped 2; count of bases not matched to a gene: 7.

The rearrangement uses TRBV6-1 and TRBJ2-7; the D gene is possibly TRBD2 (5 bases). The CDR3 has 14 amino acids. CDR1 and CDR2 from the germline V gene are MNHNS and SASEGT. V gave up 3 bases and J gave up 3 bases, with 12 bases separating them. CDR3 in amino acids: CASSDELGDYEQYF. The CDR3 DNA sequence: TGTGCCAGCAGTGACGAACTGGGAGACTACGAGCAGTACTTC.

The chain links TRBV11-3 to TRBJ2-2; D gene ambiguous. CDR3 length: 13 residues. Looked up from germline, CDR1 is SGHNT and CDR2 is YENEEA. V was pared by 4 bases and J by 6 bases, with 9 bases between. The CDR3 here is CASSSSFPGELFF. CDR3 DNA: TGTGCCAGCAGCTCTTCCTTCCCCGGGGAGCTGTTTTTT.

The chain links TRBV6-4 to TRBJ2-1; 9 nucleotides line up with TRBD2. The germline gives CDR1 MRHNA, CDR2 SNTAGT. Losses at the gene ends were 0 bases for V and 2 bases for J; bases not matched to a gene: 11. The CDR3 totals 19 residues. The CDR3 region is CASSDSGLSGTSPYNEQFF. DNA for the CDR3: TGTGCCAGCAGTGACTCAGGCTTAAGCGGGACTAGCCCCTACAATGAGCAGTTCTTC.

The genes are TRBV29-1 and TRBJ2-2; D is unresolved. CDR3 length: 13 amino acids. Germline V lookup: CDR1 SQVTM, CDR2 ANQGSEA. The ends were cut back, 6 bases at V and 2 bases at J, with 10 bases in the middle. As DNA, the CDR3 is TGCAGCGTCGTCGCGGAAAACACCGGGGAGCTGTTTTTT. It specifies CSVVAENTGELFF.

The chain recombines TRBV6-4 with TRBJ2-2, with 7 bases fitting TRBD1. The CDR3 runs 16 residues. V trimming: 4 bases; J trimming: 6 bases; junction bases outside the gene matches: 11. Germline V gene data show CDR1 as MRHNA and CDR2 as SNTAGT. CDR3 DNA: TGTGCCAGCAGTGCGGGGACCGACAGGGTCTCCGGGGAGCTGTTTTTT. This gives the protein CASSAGTDRVSGELFF.

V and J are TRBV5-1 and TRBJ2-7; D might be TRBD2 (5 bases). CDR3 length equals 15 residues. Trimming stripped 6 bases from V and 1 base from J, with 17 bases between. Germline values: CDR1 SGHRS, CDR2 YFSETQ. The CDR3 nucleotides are TGCGCCAGCAAGCTTACTAGTTTTCCATCCTACGAGCAGTACTTC. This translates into CASKLTSFPSYEQYF.

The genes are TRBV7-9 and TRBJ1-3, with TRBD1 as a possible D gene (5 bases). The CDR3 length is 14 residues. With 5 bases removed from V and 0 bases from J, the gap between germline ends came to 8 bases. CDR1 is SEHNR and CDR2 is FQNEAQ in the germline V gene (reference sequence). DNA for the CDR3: TGTGCCAGCAGCCTGGACAACTCTGGAAACACCATATATTTT. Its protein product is CASSLDNSGNTIYF.

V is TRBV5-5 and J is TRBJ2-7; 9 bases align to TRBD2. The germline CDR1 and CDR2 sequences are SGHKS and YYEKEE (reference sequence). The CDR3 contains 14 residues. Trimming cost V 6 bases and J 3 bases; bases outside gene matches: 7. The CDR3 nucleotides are TGTGCCAGCAAGACTAGCGGAACCTTCTACGAGCAGTACTTC. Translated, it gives CASKTSGTFYEQYF. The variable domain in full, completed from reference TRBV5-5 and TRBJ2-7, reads DAGVTQSPTHLIKTRGQQVTLRCSPISGHKSVSWYQQVLGQGPQFIFQYYEKEERGRGNFPDRFSARQFPNYSSELNVNALLLGDSALYLCASKTSGTFYEQYFGPGTRLTVT.

The CDR3 sequence is CASSLGGTGGTEAFF. In nucleotides, the CDR3 is TGTGCCAGCAGCTTAGGGGGGACAGGGGGCACTGAAGCTTTCTTT. The chain employs TRBV7-3 and TRBJ1-1; 11 bases are a match to TRBD1. The ends lost 2 bases at V and 4 bases at J; junction bases unmatched: 3. Germline values: CDR1 SGHTA, CDR2 FQGTGA. The CDR3 consists of 15 residues.

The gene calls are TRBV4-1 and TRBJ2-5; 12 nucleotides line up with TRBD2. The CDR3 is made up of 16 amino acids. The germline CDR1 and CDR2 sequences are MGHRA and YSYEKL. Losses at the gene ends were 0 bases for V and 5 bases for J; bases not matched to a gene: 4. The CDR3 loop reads CASSQDPTSGRETQYF. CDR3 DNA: TGCGCCAGCAGCCAAGACCCAACTAGCGGGAGGGAGACCCAGTACTTC.

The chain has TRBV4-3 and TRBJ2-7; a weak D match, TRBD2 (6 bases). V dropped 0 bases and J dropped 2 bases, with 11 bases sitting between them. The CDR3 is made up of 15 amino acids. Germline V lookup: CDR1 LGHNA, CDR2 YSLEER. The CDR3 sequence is CASSQDTSGAYEQYF. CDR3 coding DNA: TGCGCCAGCAGCCAAGATACGTCGGGAGCCTACGAGCAGTACTTC.

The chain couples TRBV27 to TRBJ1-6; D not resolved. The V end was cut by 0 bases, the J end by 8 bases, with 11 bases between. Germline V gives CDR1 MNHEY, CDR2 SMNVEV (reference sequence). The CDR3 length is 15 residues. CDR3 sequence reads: CASSLSSPEYSPLHF. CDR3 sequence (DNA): TGTGCCAGCAGTTTATCGAGTCCCGAATATTCACCCCTCCACTTT.

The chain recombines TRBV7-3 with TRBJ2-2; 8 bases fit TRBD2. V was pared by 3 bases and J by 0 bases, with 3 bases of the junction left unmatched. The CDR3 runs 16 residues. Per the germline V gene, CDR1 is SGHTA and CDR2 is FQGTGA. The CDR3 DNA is TGTGCCAGCAGCTTTAGCGGGGCCTCGAACACCGGGGAGCTGTTTTTT. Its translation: CASSFSGASNTGELFF.

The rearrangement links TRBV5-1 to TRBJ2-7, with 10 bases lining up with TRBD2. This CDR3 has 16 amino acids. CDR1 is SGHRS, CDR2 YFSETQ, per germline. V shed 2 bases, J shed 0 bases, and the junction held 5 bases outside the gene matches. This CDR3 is CASSFSASGSSYEQYF. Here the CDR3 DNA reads TGCGCCAGCAGCTTCTCCGCTAGCGGGAGCTCCTACGAGCAGTACTTC.

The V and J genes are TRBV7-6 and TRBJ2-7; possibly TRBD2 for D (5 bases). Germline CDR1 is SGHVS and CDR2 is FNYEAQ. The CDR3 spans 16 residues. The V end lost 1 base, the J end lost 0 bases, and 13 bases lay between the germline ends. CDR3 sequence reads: CASSLGELGVSYEQYF. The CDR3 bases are TGTGCCAGCAGCTTAGGGGAGCTGGGTGTCTCCTACGAGCAGTACTTC.

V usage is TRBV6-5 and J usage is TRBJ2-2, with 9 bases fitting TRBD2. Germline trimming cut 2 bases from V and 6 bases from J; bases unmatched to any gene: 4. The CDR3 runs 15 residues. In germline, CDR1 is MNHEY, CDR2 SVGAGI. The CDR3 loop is CASSYSPSGAGELFF. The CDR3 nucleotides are TGTGCCAGCAGTTACAGTCCTAGCGGGGCCGGGGAGCTGTTTTTT.

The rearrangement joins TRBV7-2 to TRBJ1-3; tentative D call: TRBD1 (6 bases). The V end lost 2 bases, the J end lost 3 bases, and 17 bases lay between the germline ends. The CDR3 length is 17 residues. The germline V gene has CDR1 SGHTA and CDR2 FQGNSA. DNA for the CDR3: TGTGCCAGCAGCTTAACACTGGAACAGGGCGGTGGAAACACCATATATTTT. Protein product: CASSLTLEQGGGNTIYF.

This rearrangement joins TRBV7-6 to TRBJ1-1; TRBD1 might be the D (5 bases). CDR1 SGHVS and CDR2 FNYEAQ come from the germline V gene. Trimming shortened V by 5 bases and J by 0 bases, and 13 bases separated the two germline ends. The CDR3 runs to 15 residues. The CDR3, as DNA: TGTGCCAGCAGCGGGCAGGGTGGCATGAACACTGAAGCTTTCTTT. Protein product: CASSGQGGMNTEAFF.

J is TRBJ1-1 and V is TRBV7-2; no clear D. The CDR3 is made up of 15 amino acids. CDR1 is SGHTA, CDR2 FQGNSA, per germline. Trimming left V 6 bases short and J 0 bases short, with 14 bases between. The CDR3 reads CASSPPGSLNTEAFF. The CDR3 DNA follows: TGTGCCAGCAGTCCCCCGGGTAGCTTGAACACTGAAGCTTTCTTT.

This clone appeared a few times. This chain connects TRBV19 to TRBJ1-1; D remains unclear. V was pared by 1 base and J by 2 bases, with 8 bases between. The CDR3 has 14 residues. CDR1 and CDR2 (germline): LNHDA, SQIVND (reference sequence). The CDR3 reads CASSIGTFNTEAFF. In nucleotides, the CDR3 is TGTGCCAGTAGTATAGGTACATTTAACACTGAAGCTTTCTTT. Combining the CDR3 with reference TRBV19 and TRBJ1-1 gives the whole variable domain DGGITQSPKYLFRKEGQNVTLSCEQNLNHDAMYWYRQDPGQGLRLIYYSQIVNDFQKGDIAEGYSVSREKKESFPLTVTSAQKNPTAFYLCASSIGTFNTEAFFGQGTRLTVV.

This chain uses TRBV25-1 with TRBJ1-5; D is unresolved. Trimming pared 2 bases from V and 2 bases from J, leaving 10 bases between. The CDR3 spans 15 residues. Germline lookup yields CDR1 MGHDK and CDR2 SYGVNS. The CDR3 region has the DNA TGTGCCAGCAGTGAACTACCCGAAGGCAATCAGCCCCAGCATTTT. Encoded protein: CASSELPEGNQPQHF. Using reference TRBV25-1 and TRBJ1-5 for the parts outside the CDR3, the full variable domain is EADIYQTPRYLVIGTGKKITLECSQTMGHDKMYWYQQDPGMELHLIHYSYGVNSTEKGDLSSESTVSRIRTEHFPLTLESARPSHTSQYLCASSELPEGNQPQHFGDGTRLSIL.

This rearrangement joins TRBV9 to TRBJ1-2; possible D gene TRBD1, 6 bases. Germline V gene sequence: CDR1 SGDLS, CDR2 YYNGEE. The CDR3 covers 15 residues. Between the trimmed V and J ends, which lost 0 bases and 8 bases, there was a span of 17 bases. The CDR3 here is CASSVDRDGGRGYTF. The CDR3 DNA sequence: TGTGCCAGCAGCGTAGACAGGGACGGCGGAAGGGGCTACACCTTC.

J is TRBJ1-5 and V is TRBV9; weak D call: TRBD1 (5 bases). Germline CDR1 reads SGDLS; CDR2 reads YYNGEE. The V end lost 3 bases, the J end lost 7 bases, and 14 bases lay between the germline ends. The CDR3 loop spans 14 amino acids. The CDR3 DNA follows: TGTGCCAGCAGCGCCGACGGAGGGGACCAGCCCCAGCATTTT. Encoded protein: CASSADGGDQPQHF.